The 24 T cell receptor beta chains given below trace back to one sample, sequenced in a study of T cell responses to AZD1222 COVID-19 vaccine. The assay was immunoSEQ multiplex PCR, and TCRdb's table has in-frame clones only and misses some. The table lists 98,000 or so clones, about 89% of them singletons. Sequenced here: peripheral blood, sampled 28 days after the second dose of the MenACWY control vaccine. The receptors were gathered from an adult who received the MenACWY meningococcal vaccine as a control.

The V call is TRBV2, the J call TRBJ1-6, with D uncertain. The CDR3 runs 11 residues. V was trimmed by 5 bases and J by 4 bases, leaving 0 bases between them. In germline, CDR1 is SNHLY, CDR2 FYNNEI. The CDR3 DNA sequence: TGTGCCAGCAGTTATAATTCACCCCTCCACTTT. The encoded protein is CASSYNSPLHF.

The rearrangement joins TRBV18 to TRBJ2-7, with 8 bases matching TRBD1. Germline V gene lookup returns CDR1 KGHSH and CDR2 LQKENI. Unmatched junction bases numbered 8, after V lost 4 bases and J lost 3 bases. This CDR3 has 15 residues. CDR3 sequence (DNA): TGTGCCAGCTCACAAGGCAGGACAGGGTTCTACGAGCAGTACTTC. This translates into CASSQGRTGFYEQYF. Using reference TRBV18 and TRBJ2-7 for the parts outside the CDR3, the full variable domain is NAGVMQNPRHLVRRRGQEARLRCSPMKGHSHVYWYRQLPEEGLKFMVYLQKENIIDESGMPKERFSAEFPKEGPSILRIQQVVRGDSAAYFCASSQGRTGFYEQYFGPGTRLTVT.

This chain joins TRBV25-1 and TRBJ1-5; the D gene is possibly TRBD1 (6 bases). The ends were cut back, 4 bases at V and 0 bases at J, with 13 bases in the middle. Germline lookup yields CDR1 MGHDK and CDR2 SYGVNS. The length of the CDR3 is 16 residues. The CDR3: CASSGSGTNSNQPQHF. The CDR3 DNA is TGTGCCAGCAGTGGCTCCGGGACAAATAGCAATCAGCCCCAGCATTTT. Based on the CDR3 plus reference TRBV25-1 and TRBJ1-5, the full variable domain is EADIYQTPRYLVIGTGKKITLECSQTMGHDKMYWYQQDPGMELHLIHYSYGVNSTEKGDLSSESTVSRIRTEHFPLTLESARPSHTSQYLCASSGSGTNSNQPQHFGDGTRLSIL.

The chain has TRBV4-1 and TRBJ1-3; D is unresolved. Trimming took 3 bases from V and 7 from J, leaving 7 bases between them. Germline CDR1 is MGHRA and CDR2 is YSYEKL. The CDR3 extends over 12 amino acids. CDR3 coding DNA: TGCGCCAGCAGCCAGGCCGGGAACACCATATATTTT. Translation: CASSQAGNTIYF.

The rearrangement joins TRBV18 to TRBJ2-7, with TRBD1 as a possible D gene (6 bases). The CDR3 contains 14 residues. Germline loops: CDR1 KGHSH, CDR2 LQKENI. V lost 3 bases, J lost 4 bases, and 13 bases lay in between. CDR3 loop: CASSPETGKYEQYF. The CDR3 DNA sequence: TGTGCCAGCTCACCGGAAACAGGGAAATACGAGCAGTACTTC.

This sequence joins TRBV4-3 and TRBJ2-3, with 16 positions matching TRBD2. With 0 bases clipped from V and 1 base from J, the junction kept 7 bases outside the gene matches. CDR3 length equals 20 residues. CDR1 LGHNA and CDR2 YSLEER come from the germline V gene. The CDR3 DNA sequence: TGCGCCAGCAGCCAAGAACTCGGGACTAGCGGGGGGGTAGGCACAGATACGCAGTATTTT. Protein product: CASSQELGTSGGVGTDTQYF.

A few counts support this clone. V is TRBV6-1 and J is TRBJ1-3, with D possibly TRBD1 on 6 matching bases. The CDR3 runs to 13 residues. CDR1 and CDR2 from the germline V gene are MNHNS and SASEGT. Trimming pared 3 bases from V and 8 bases from J, leaving 11 bases between. CDR3 nucleotide sequence: TGTGCCAGCAGTGAGGCAGGGGCCCACACCATATATTTT. Translation: CASSEAGAHTIYF.

The chain carries TRBV5-1 and TRBJ1-1, with unresolved D. The germline V gene encodes CDR1 SGHRS and CDR2 YFSETQ. The CDR3 is 12 amino acids. The V end was cut by 1 base, the J end by 1 base, with 2 bases between. The CDR3 reads CASSLTNTEAFF. CDR3 DNA sequence: TGCGCCAGCAGCTTGACGAACACTGAAGCTTTCTTT.

The chain carries TRBV15 and TRBJ1-5; D not resolved. Germline CDR1 LNHNV, CDR2 YYDKDF (reference sequence). The CDR3 has 15 amino acids. V dropped 4 bases and J dropped 5 bases, with 15 bases sitting between them. CDR3 bases: TGTGCCACCAGCACCCCTAAGGAGGGTGATCAGCCCCAGCATTTT. Translation: CATSTPKEGDQPQHF.

The genes are TRBV19 and TRBJ1-6, with D unclear. Germline V gene data show CDR1 as LNHDA and CDR2 as SQIVND (reference sequence). This CDR3 has 15 residues. The V gene lost 6 bases and the J gene lost 6 bases, with 15 bases spanning the gap. The DNA of the CDR3 is TGTGCCAGTAGGAGTTGGGTACCGTCTAATTCACCCCTCCACTTT. This sequence encodes CASRSWVPSNSPLHF.

This clone was seen once. The chain joins TRBV7-6 to TRBJ1-1; 7 bases agree with TRBD1. V lost 5 bases and J lost 4; bases outside the gene matches: 10. Germline V lookup: CDR1 SGHVS, CDR2 FNYEAQ. The CDR3 extends over 15 amino acids. The CDR3 sequence is CASSNSIGGGTEAFF. DNA for the CDR3: TGTGCCAGCAGCAACTCTATAGGGGGCGGCACTGAAGCTTTCTTT.

This clone showed up just a few times. The chain combines TRBV30 with TRBJ1-5; no clear D gene. The CDR3 is 13 residues long. Germline lookup yields CDR1 GTSNPN and CDR2 SVGIG (reference sequence). V was trimmed by 3 bases and J by 6 bases, leaving 12 bases between them. The CDR3 protein is CAWRRGLGQPQHF. The CDR3, as DNA: TGTGCCTGGAGACGGGGTCTGGGTCAGCCCCAGCATTTT.

The DNA for the CDR3 is TGTGCCACCAGTGGCCCCGGGGGATTTTCCGAGCAGTACTTC. The encoded protein is CATSGPGGFSEQYF. The V call is TRBV24-1, the J call TRBJ2-7, with D possibly TRBD2 on 6 matching bases. Germline values: CDR1 KGHDR, CDR2 SFDVKD. V shed 5 bases and J shed 6 bases, with 16 bases lying between them. This CDR3 comprises 14 residues.

V is TRBV5-1 and J is TRBJ2-5; D is unclear. V was trimmed by 0 bases and J by 2 bases, leaving 8 bases between them. Per germline, CDR1 SGHRS and CDR2 YFSETQ. This CDR3 has 14 residues. The CDR3 spells CASSLVTAQETQYF. In nucleotides, the CDR3 is TGCGCCAGCAGCTTGGTGACGGCACAAGAGACCCAGTACTTC.

This clone is a singleton in its sample. The chain couples TRBV9 to TRBJ2-1, with 8 nucleotides matching TRBD2. Trimming cost V 3 bases and J 3 bases; bases outside gene matches: 8. Germline assignment: CDR1 SGDLS and CDR2 YYNGEE. This CDR3 has 16 amino acids. The CDR3 DNA sequence: TGTGCCAGCAGCGCGAGTGGGCGGGGGGACTACAATGAGCAGTTCTTC. Encoded protein: CASSASGRGDYNEQFF.

The chain uses TRBV24-1 and TRBJ1-4; 7 bases are a match to TRBD1. Germline V gene data show CDR1 as KGHDR and CDR2 as SFDVKD. This CDR3 spans 16 amino acids. The ends lost 2 bases at V and 0 bases at J; junction bases unmatched: 2. The CDR3 loop is CATSDSGTATNEKLFF. As DNA, the CDR3 is TGTGCCACCAGTGATTCCGGGACAGCAACTAATGAAAAACTGTTTTTT.

The chain has TRBV3-1 (or the pseudogene TRBV3-2) and TRBJ1-2, with 8 bases fitting TRBD1. The CDR3 spans 12 residues. CDR1 and CDR2 from the germline V gene are LGHDT and YNNKEL (reference sequence). V dropped 4 bases and J dropped 8; count of bases not matched to a gene: 3. The CDR3 sequence is CASSRTGMGYTF. In DNA, the CDR3 is TGTGCCAGCAGCCGGACAGGGATGGGCTACACCTTC.

The chain employs TRBV7-9 and TRBJ1-1, with 8 bases fitting TRBD1. Germline trimming cut 5 bases from V and 2 bases from J; bases unmatched to any gene: 4. This CDR3 has 14 residues. CDR1 is SEHNR and CDR2 is FQNEAQ in the germline V gene (reference sequence). Here the CDR3 reads CASSKGQANTEAFF. The DNA for the CDR3 is TGTGCCAGCAGCAAGGGACAGGCAAACACTGAAGCTTTCTTT.

In this sample, this clone turned up once. The chain uses TRBV28 and TRBJ1-1; the match to TRBD1 covers 7 bases. In germline, CDR1 is MDHEN, CDR2 SYDVKM. CDR3 length: 15 residues. The junction had 7 bases not matched to a gene; V was cut back by 6 bases and J by 0 bases. CDR3 protein: CASSPRGTVNTEAFF. CDR3 coding DNA: TGTGCCAGCAGCCCCAGGGGGACAGTGAACACTGAAGCTTTCTTT.

V is TRBV6-2 or TRBV6-3 and J is TRBJ2-7; 10 bases align to TRBD1. Unmatched junction bases numbered 3, after V lost 2 bases and J lost 5 bases. Germline CDR1 and CDR2: MNHEY and SVGEGT. CDR3 length: 14 amino acids. This CDR3 is CASSYGTGVDEQYF. The DNA for the CDR3 is TGTGCCAGCAGTTACGGGACAGGGGTCGACGAGCAGTACTTC.

The chain joins TRBV30 to TRBJ2-7, with TRBD2 matching over 8 bases. The J segment lost 6 bases and the V segment lost 3 bases, leaving 4 bases of the junction unmatched. This CDR3 is built from 12 residues. CDR1 and CDR2 from the germline V gene are GTSNPN and SVGIG (reference sequence). The CDR3 nucleotides are TGTGCCTGGAGCGGGGGGGAAGCCGAGCAGTACTTC. As protein: CAWSGGEAEQYF.

The gene calls are TRBV28 and TRBJ1-4; 11 bases match TRBD1. V shed 1 base and J 8 bases; nucleotides not matched to a gene: 3. CDR1 is MDHEN and CDR2 is SYDVKM in the germline V gene. The CDR3 is 15 residues long. The CDR3 here is CASSLLGTGGEKLFF. CDR3 DNA sequence: TGTGCCAGCAGTTTATTGGGGACAGGGGGGGAAAAACTGTTTTTT. Using reference TRBV28 and TRBJ1-4 for the parts outside the CDR3, the full variable domain is DVKVTQSSRYLVKRTGEKVFLECVQDMDHENMFWYRQDPGLGLRLIYFSYDVKMKEKGDIPEGYSVSREKKERFSLILESASTNQTSMYLCASSLLGTGGEKLFFGSGTQLSVL.

This chain connects TRBV14 to TRBJ1-1, with a possible D match to TRBD1 (6 bases). There are 14 residues in the CDR3. V lost 4 bases and J 0 bases, leaving 9 bases between the germline ends. Germline V CDR1 and CDR2: SGHDN, FVKESK. As DNA, the CDR3 is TGTGCCAGCAGCCCCCCAGGGGTGAACACTGAAGCTTTCTTT. Encoded protein: CASSPPGVNTEAFF. Supplemented by reference TRBV14 and TRBJ1-1, the full variable domain reads EAGVTQFPSHSVIEKGQTVTLRCDPISGHDNLYWYRRVMGKEIKFLLHFVKESKQDESGMPNNRFLAERTGGTYSTLKVQPAELEDSGVYFCASSPPGVNTEAFFGQGTRLTVV.

This clone occurred a few times. V and J are TRBV29-1 and TRBJ1-1; D is unclear. CDR3 length: 13 amino acids. The V gene lost 4 bases and the J gene lost 0 bases, with 9 bases spanning the gap. In germline, CDR1 is SQVTM, CDR2 ANQGSEA. The CDR3 region has the DNA TGCAGCGTTGTACAGTACATGAACACTGAAGCTTTCTTT. Protein: CSVVQYMNTEAFF.